Listed below are T cell receptor beta chains from one sample, sequenced in a study of blood T cells in healthy people across ages. Each CDR3 protein is one row after TCRdb ran MiXCR on the 5' RACE reads. The sample lists approximately 800,000 distinct CDR3 sequences, about 48% occurring once. The sample taken for sequencing was blood. Receptors were obtained from a man aged 80 or over in good health. CDR3s leave out the opening cysteine and the closing phenylalanine or tryptophan. D genes are given only for firm matches. Clone sizes are given selectively: once, few, many, or a class where the clone is expanded.

d_call: NA; clone_size: NA; v_call: TRBV11-2; cdr3_length: 10; cdr3_aa: ASGHACDEQF
d_call: NA; clone_size: NA; v_call: TRBV6-1; cdr3_length: 11; cdr3_aa: ASSEPGQYGYT
d_call: TRBD1; clone_size: NA; v_call: TRBV9; cdr3_length: 12; cdr3_aa: ASSATGAGQPQH
d_call: NA; clone_size: NA; v_call: TRBV7-8; cdr3_length: 13; cdr3_aa: ASSKITSSYNEQF
d_call: TRBD1; clone_size: NA; v_call: TRBV6-1; cdr3_length: 14; cdr3_aa: ASSRPPGGGDRYAY
d_call: NA; clone_size: NA; v_call: TRBV5-1; cdr3_length: 12; cdr3_aa: ASSFLDEGYEQY
d_call: NA; clone_size: few; v_call: TRBV18; cdr3_length: 12; cdr3_aa: ASSPDILATEAF
d_call: NA; clone_size: NA; v_call: TRBV2; cdr3_length: 12; cdr3_aa: ASSENPYTDTQY
d_call: TRBD2; clone_size: few; v_call: TRBV6-6; cdr3_length: 14; cdr3_aa: ASSAVGAGSSYEQY
d_call: TRBD1; clone_size: few; v_call: TRBV12-5; cdr3_length: 12; cdr3_aa: ASGYLGQGETQY